Below are 5 T cell receptor beta chains sequenced from a single sample in a study of T cell repertoires in cytomegalovirus infection. No cognate antigen is known for these TCRs. TCRdb processed the reads anew with MiXCR; each CDR3 protein has one entry. The sample has 700,000 to 950,000 distinct CDR3 sequences, roughly 33% seen once. Sequences were derived from cultured CD8+ T cells from PBMCs, sampled from culture after CMV antigen stimulation. These receptor sequences come from a human donor in good health (CMV status not recorded). Some clones in this sample may be carry-over from other donors' samples.

The chain joins TRBV2 to TRBJ2-7; D call uncertain. Germline values: CDR1 SNHLY, CDR2 FYNNEI. V was trimmed by 2 bases and J by 6 bases, leaving 8 bases between them. CDR3 length equals 12 residues. CDR3 nucleotides: TGTGCCAGCAGTGAATACAGAAGCGAGCAGTACTTC. Its protein product is CASSEYRSEQYF.

The chain couples TRBV7-8 to TRBJ2-5; TRBD2 is a possible D gene (6 bases). The germline CDR1 and CDR2 sequences are SGHVS and FQNEAQ. The CDR3 is made up of 17 amino acids. Trimming cost V 0 bases and J 4 bases, with 18 bases left between them. The CDR3 sequence is CASSLARNGGRRETQYF. The CDR3 bases are TGTGCCAGCAGCTTAGCGCGAAACGGGGGACGTAGAGAGACCCAGTACTTC. Looking up the rest from reference TRBV7-8 and TRBJ2-5 gives the full variable domain: GAGVSQSPRYKVAKRGQDVALRCDPISGHVSLFWYQQALGQGPEFLTYFQNEAQLDKSGLPSDRFFAERPEGSVSTLKIQRTQQEDSAVYLCASSLARNGGRRETQYFGPGTRLLVL.

The chain recombines TRBV4-3 with TRBJ2-1; no firm D call. The CDR3 length is 15 residues. CDR1 and CDR2 (germline): LGHNA, YSLEER. V lost 1 base and J lost 5, with 12 bases in between. The DNA for the CDR3 is TGCGCCAGCAGCCAAGGCAGACCCCAAAACAATGAGCAGTTCTTC. This codes for CASSQGRPQNNEQFF.

The chain employs TRBV11-2 and TRBJ2-3; D not certain. The V end lost 2 bases, the J end lost 5 bases, and 11 bases lay between the germline ends. Germline CDR1 is SGHAT and CDR2 is FQNNGV. The CDR3 runs to 14 residues. The CDR3 DNA reads TGTGCCAGCAGCTTACTTTTAAGTCAAGATACGCAGTATTTT. It codes for CASSLLLSQDTQYF.

This clonotype showed up just a few times. This sequence joins TRBV6-5 and TRBJ1-1, with TRBD1 identical over 7 bases. Germline CDR1 is MNHEY and CDR2 is SVGAGI. The CDR3 has 15 residues. Unmatched junction bases numbered 9, after V lost 5 bases and J lost 3 bases. This CDR3 is CASSRRQGSDTEAFF. As DNA, the CDR3 is TGTGCCAGCAGTCGCCGACAGGGATCAGACACTGAAGCTTTCTTT.